The present entry profiles one TCR beta chain with its context. The data were obtained in a study of blood T cell repertoires in COVID-19. The wider study: COVID-19 samples collected from the United States, Italy and Spain covered acute and convalescent phases.

Here immunoSEQ multiplex PCR was the method, and the copy in TCRdb shows in-frame clones only, minus some. Found here are 110,000 to 150,000 clones, approximately 80% of them singletons; the top ten hold around 10%. Germline-derived CDR1 and CDR2 are KGHSH and LQKENI. This CDR3 contains 18 residues. V gave up 4 bases and J gave up 2 bases; unmatched junction bases: 7. Participants were aged about 18 to 90 years, lived in roughly 23 US areas, and enrolled virtually. Participants' own reports of clinical history determined their cohort assignment. Recovered status applied to Cohort 3 donors who had two consecutive negative PCRs. It also applied to those with clearance or with symptom resolution.

Sequencing used PBMCs or T cells enriched from blood (not recorded which). The clonotype originates from a man aged 45-65 years who had recovered from COVID-19. The gene calls are TRBV18 and TRBJ2-1, with 14 bases matching TRBD2. CDR3 region: CASSLTSGGAATYNEQFF. The CDR3 DNA sequence: TGTGCCAGCTCACTGACTAGCGGGGGGGCCGCGACCTACAATGAGCAGTTCTTC.